The clone carrying this T cell receptor beta chain was recorded once. Antigen: not known. Here immunoSEQ multiplex PCR was the method, and the copy in TCRdb shows in-frame clones only, minus some. Of 50,000 to 75,000 clones listed, about 89% are singletons. The sample belongs to a study of OX40 agonist ivuxolimab in advanced cancers. Study information: While on treatment, patients had intravenous ivuxolimab at 0.01 to 10 mg/kg every 2 weeks.

Blood was sampled at baseline, cycle 4 day 1, and cycle 7 day 1. The study's findings and limits: Low normalized T-cell clonal expansion also characterized some of the nonresponders. Both CD4+ and CD8+ T cell populations in blood had undergone clonal expansion by week 6 at 0.1 to 3.0 mg/kg.

The receptor comes from an adult with an advanced solid tumor such as melanoma, head and neck, liver or kidney cancer. The sequenced sample was CD4+ or CD8+ T cells sorted from blood, obtained in a trial of the OX40 agonist ivuxolimab.

CDR3 bases: TGTGCCAGCAGCCAGGACAGGGACACTGAAGCTTTCTTT. This translates into CASSQDRDTEAFF. The chain links TRBV7-9 to TRBJ1-1; TRBD1 aligns across 8 bases. Per germline, CDR1 SEHNR and CDR2 FQNEAQ (reference sequence). V gave up 5 bases and J gave up 3 bases; unmatched junction bases: 2. CDR3 length equals 13 residues.